The 27 T cell receptor beta chains below all came from one sample that was sequenced in a study of shared clonotypes between healthy human individuals (dated by TCRdb to the early 2020s). For the CD8 naive samples, CD45RO-negative cells were positively selected for CCR7, yielding a CD45RA+CCR7+ population from which TemRA cells were excluded. Libraries were constructed by the immunoSEQ multiplex PCR assay. TCRdb stores this immuneACCESS table with in-frame sequences only. Part of the clones is absent; in the studies checked, under half of the shortfall reflects unresolved V genes, and no reason is known for the rest. The sample data list about 2 million clones, and about 95% of these were observed just once. Roughly 1% of the sample lies in the top ten. The sequencing input was naive CD8+ T cells sorted from blood. The intended sense of this specimen's cell subset or site label: CD45RA+CCR7+. The receptors here all came from a man between 18 and 35 years old in good health.

The gene calls are TRBV9 and TRBJ2-3, with 10 bases aligning to TRBD2. Per germline, CDR1 SGDLS and CDR2 YYNGEE. The V segment lost 0 bases and the J segment 4 bases; nucleotides outside the gene matches: 8. The CDR3 sequence is 17 residues long. For the CDR3, the DNA is TGTGCCAGCAGCGTAGAATTCTCTAGCGGGAGTGCAGATACGCAGTATTTT. It encodes CASSVEFSSGSADTQYF.

The chain recombines TRBV28 with TRBJ2-1; possible D gene TRBD2, 7 bases. The germline V gene encodes CDR1 MDHEN and CDR2 SYDVKM. Trimming pared 6 bases from V and 8 bases from J, leaving 14 bases between. The CDR3 has 13 amino acids. The CDR3 coding sequence is TGTGCCAGCAGCCTGGCGGGGGCGGATGAGCAGTTCTTC. Protein product: CASSLAGADEQFF. The whole variable domain, filled in from reference TRBV28 and TRBJ2-1, reads DVKVTQSSRYLVKRTGEKVFLECVQDMDHENMFWYRQDPGLGLRLIYFSYDVKMKEKGDIPEGYSVSREKKERFSLILESASTNQTSMYLCASSLAGADEQFFGPGTRLTVL.

V and J are TRBV6-5 and TRBJ1-2; D is ambiguous. CDR1 is MNHEY and CDR2 is SVGAGI in the germline V gene. V was trimmed by 9 bases and J by 5 bases, leaving 13 bases between them. This CDR3 has 12 amino acids. The CDR3 is CARPHGVYGYTF. The CDR3 DNA reads TGTGCCAGGCCGCATGGGGTTTATGGCTACACCTTC.

This clone was recorded once. V usage is TRBV7-9 and J usage is TRBJ1-5; no clear D. Germline loops: CDR1 SEHNR, CDR2 FQNEAQ (reference sequence). V gave up 5 bases and J gave up 0 bases, with 17 bases separating them. The CDR3 has 17 amino acids. CDR3 region: CASSTGGSGYSNQPQHF. The CDR3 region has the DNA TGTGCCAGCAGCACCGGCGGATCGGGTTATAGCAATCAGCCCCAGCATTTT.

The chain employs TRBV5-6 and TRBJ2-5; D remains unclear. Trimming shortened V by 0 bases and J by 3 bases, and 6 bases separated the two germline ends. The germline CDR1 and CDR2 sequences are SGHDT and YYEEEE. This CDR3 comprises 13 residues. In DNA form, the CDR3 reads TGTGCCAGCAGCTTGGCTGATGAAGAGACCCAGTACTTC. Translation gives CASSLADEETQYF.

The chain joins TRBV10-1 to TRBJ2-7, with D possibly TRBD1 on 5 matching bases. The V gene's germline CDR1 is WNHNN and CDR2 SYGVQD (reference sequence). The V end was cut by 4 bases, the J end by 2 bases, with 9 bases between. The CDR3 contains 13 residues. The CDR3 DNA is TGCGCCAGCAGTGGACAGCAGACCTACGAGCAGTACTTC. It specifies CASSGQQTYEQYF.

Worth noting for this clone: Other DNA sequences within the sample encode an identical CDR3. This chain joins TRBV4-1 and TRBJ2-3; D unresolved. Germline assignment: CDR1 MGHRA and CDR2 YSYEKL. The CDR3 is made up of 11 amino acids. V lost 2 bases and J lost 6, with 3 bases in between. The CDR3 sequence is CASSQSDTQYF. For the CDR3, the DNA is TGCGCCAGCAGCCAATCCGATACGCAGTATTTT.

The CDR3 here is CASSERVGAGTEAFF. The CDR3 DNA reads as TGTGCCAGCAGTGAAAGGGTAGGGGCGGGGACTGAAGCTTTCTTT. This chain uses TRBV6-1 with TRBJ1-1, with D possibly TRBD1 on 5 matching bases. Per germline, CDR1 MNHNS and CDR2 SASEGT. CDR3 length: 15 amino acids. Between the trimmed V and J ends, which lost 2 bases and 5 bases, there was a span of 15 bases.

The rearrangement joins TRBV7-9 to TRBJ2-1; 7 positions match TRBD2. The germline CDR1 and CDR2 sequences are SEHNR and FQNEAQ (reference sequence). V shed 1 base, J shed 6 bases, and the junction held 6 bases outside the gene matches. The CDR3 sequence is 15 residues long. The CDR3 is CASSLEAGAINEQFF. The DNA of the CDR3 is TGTGCCAGCAGCTTAGAGGCGGGAGCTATCAATGAGCAGTTCTTC.

The CDR3 nucleotides read TGCGCCAGCACTTTTGGTGGGGGGGCCAGTAAAAATGAGCAGTTCTTC. It translates to CASTFGGGASKNEQFF. The V gene is TRBV5-1, the J gene TRBJ2-1; the D gene is possibly TRBD2 (7 bases). V lost 6 bases and J 7 bases, leaving 23 bases between the germline ends. The CDR3 covers 16 residues. Looked up from germline, CDR1 is SGHRS and CDR2 is YFSETQ.

This chain connects TRBV4-3 to TRBJ2-5, with D possibly called TRBD1 or TRBD2 (5 bases each). CDR1 is LGHNA, CDR2 YSLEER, per germline. The CDR3 consists of 16 residues. V lost 0 bases, J lost 2 bases, and 13 bases lay in between. DNA of the CDR3: TGCGCCAGCAGCCAAGATGGACCGGGGCTACAAGAGACCCAGTACTTC. This sequence encodes CASSQDGPGLQETQYF.

The V call is TRBV13, the J call TRBJ2-3; D possibly corresponds to TRBD1 (6 bases). Germline CDR1 and CDR2: PRHDT and FYEKMQ (reference sequence). V was clipped by 5 bases and J by 0 bases, with 18 bases between them. CDR3 length equals 17 residues. The chain's CDR3 is CASSPSTGPTSTDTQYF. The CDR3 nucleotides read TGTGCCAGCAGCCCGTCGACAGGACCCACTAGCACAGATACGCAGTATTTT. Based on the CDR3 plus reference TRBV13 and TRBJ2-3, the full variable domain is AAGVIQSPRHLIKEKRETATLKCYPIPRHDTVYWYQQGPGQDPQFLISFYEKMQSDKGSIPDRFSAQQFSDYHSELNMSSLELGDSALYFCASSPSTGPTSTDTQYFGPGTRLTVL.

This chain joins TRBV5-1 and TRBJ1-5; weak D call: TRBD1 (6 bases). The CDR3 length is 15 residues. Between the trimmed V and J ends, which lost 4 bases and 5 bases, there was a span of 16 bases. In germline, CDR1 is SGHRS, CDR2 YFSETQ. CDR3: CASSAVRGSHQPQHF. DNA for the CDR3: TGCGCCAGCAGCGCTGTCAGGGGTTCGCATCAGCCCCAGCATTTT.

This clone was counted once. The chain recombines TRBV29-1 with TRBJ2-7; D is unresolved. Germline V gene sequence: CDR1 SQVTM, CDR2 ANQGSEA. V gave up 5 bases and J gave up 0 bases, with 5 bases separating them. CDR3 length: 11 residues. CDR3 DNA sequence: TGCAGCGTTTGGGCCTCCTACGAGCAGTACTTC. It is translated as CSVWASYEQYF.

This clone appeared a single time. The chain couples TRBV28 to TRBJ2-7, with D perhaps matching TRBD1 (6 bases). V was clipped by 4 bases and J by 8 bases, with 15 bases between them. This CDR3 is 13 amino acids long. Germline assignment: CDR1 MDHEN and CDR2 SYDVKM. CDR3 DNA: TGTGCCAGCAGTTCCCACCGGGACATACAGCAGTACTTC. Encoded protein: CASSSHRDIQQYF.

This rearrangement joins TRBV2 to TRBJ1-1; 8 bases map to TRBD1. Germline V gene sequence: CDR1 SNHLY, CDR2 FYNNEI. J was trimmed by 0 bases and V by 4 bases; bases with no gene match: 7. The CDR3 is 16 residues long. The CDR3 here is CASSVGQGSMNTEAFF. The CDR3 nucleotides are TGTGCCAGCAGTGTAGGACAGGGAAGCATGAACACTGAAGCTTTCTTT.

The genes are TRBV6-9 and TRBJ2-3; D call uncertain. Trimming stripped 10 bases from V and 9 bases from J, with 8 bases between. The V gene's germline CDR1 is MNHGY and CDR2 SVAAGI. This CDR3 has 9 residues. In DNA, the CDR3 is TGTGCCAAAGCCAGGACGCAGTATTTT. Amino acid sequence: CAKARTQYF.

The rearrangement uses TRBV27 and TRBJ2-5; D possibly corresponds to TRBD2 (6 bases). Germline V gene data show CDR1 as MNHEY and CDR2 as SMNVEV (reference sequence). V was clipped by 9 bases and J by 1 base, with 27 bases between them. CDR3 size: 18 residues. The CDR3 here is CARSIRAGQGAFQETQYF. The CDR3 DNA sequence: TGTGCCAGAAGCATAAGGGCGGGGCAGGGTGCCTTCCAAGAGACCCAGTACTTC.

This rearrangement joins TRBV30 to TRBJ2-1; D remains unclear. CDR1 and CDR2 from the germline V gene are GTSNPN and SVGIG (reference sequence). The germline V and J ends were trimmed by 2 bases and 6 bases, with 2 bases remaining between them. The CDR3 consists of 10 residues. CDR3 sequence: CAWSFNEQFF. CDR3 coding DNA: TGTGCCTGGAGTTTCAATGAGCAGTTCTTC.

Remarks on this clone: Additional DNA sequences in this sample encode the identical CDR3. The chain combines TRBV6-1 with TRBJ2-7; no clear D. V shed 3 bases and J shed 1 base, with 7 bases lying between them. The V gene's germline CDR1 is MNHNS and CDR2 SASEGT. There are 13 residues in the CDR3. The CDR3 is CASSEDGSYEQYF. CDR3 in DNA: TGTGCCAGCAGTGAGGACGGTTCCTACGAGCAGTACTTC.

The chain combines TRBV7-8 with TRBJ2-1; D remains unclear. Trimming took 11 bases from V and 4 from J, leaving 12 bases between them. The germline V gene has CDR1 SGHVS and CDR2 FQNEAQ. The CDR3 is 12 residues long. CDR3 in amino acids: CAGPRRYNEQFF. The CDR3 DNA reads TGTGCCGGCCCTAGGAGATACAATGAGCAGTTCTTC.

The J gene is TRBJ2-7, the V gene TRBV6-5, with 7 positions matching TRBD2. The V gene's germline CDR1 is MNHEY and CDR2 SVGAGI. Trimming cost V 5 bases and J 4 bases; bases outside gene matches: 11. The CDR3 is 15 residues long. In nucleotides, the CDR3 is TGTGCCAGCAGTCCCTTTGCGGGAGCTAGGTACGAGCAGTACTTC. Encoded protein: CASSPFAGARYEQYF.

V usage is TRBV5-1 and J usage is TRBJ2-7, with D maybe TRBD2 (5 bases). The CDR3 sequence is 13 residues long. Germline loops: CDR1 SGHRS, CDR2 YFSETQ. Trimming shortened V by 4 bases and J by 0 bases, and 8 bases separated the two germline ends. CDR3 amino acids: CASSKTSSYEQYF. DNA for the CDR3: TGCGCCAGCAGCAAAACTAGCTCCTACGAGCAGTACTTC. The complete variable domain, with remaining parts taken from reference TRBV5-1 and TRBJ2-7, reads KAGVTQTPRYLIKTRGQQVTLSCSPISGHRSVSWYQQTPGQGLQFLFEYFSETQRNKGNFPGRFSGRQFSNSRSEMNVSTLELGDSALYLCASSKTSSYEQYFGPGTRLTVT.

This clone has only one observation. This sequence joins TRBV11-2 and TRBJ2-5; 8 bases are shared with TRBD2. In germline, CDR1 is SGHAT, CDR2 FQNNGV. V trimming: 1 base; J trimming: 7 bases; junction bases outside the gene matches: 8. The CDR3 has 15 residues. As DNA, the CDR3 is TGTGCCAGCAGCTTAGCGGGAGGGCCTGCTTGGACCCAGTACTTC. It translates to CASSLAGGPAWTQYF.

For this clone: Other DNA variants within this sample encode the same CDR3. The gene calls are TRBV27 and TRBJ1-1, with D hard to call. Germline V gene data show CDR1 as MNHEY and CDR2 as SMNVEV (reference sequence). The V end lost 2 bases, the J end lost 6 bases, and 7 bases lay between the germline ends. The CDR3 is 12 amino acids. The CDR3 DNA reads as TGTGCCAGCAGTTTACGCGGAGCTGAAGCTTTCTTT. Its protein is CASSLRGAEAFF.

The CDR3 here is CASSLQGADTQYF. CDR3 sequence (DNA): TGTGCCAGCAGCCTACAGGGAGCAGATACGCAGTATTTT. V gene TRBV7-9 combines with J gene TRBJ2-3, with TRBD1 as a possible D gene (6 bases). V lost 5 bases, J lost 4 bases, and 10 bases lay in between. Germline-derived CDR1 and CDR2 are SEHNR and FQNEAQ (reference sequence). This CDR3 comprises 13 residues.

The chain joins TRBV5-4 to TRBJ2-5; D is ambiguous. The CDR3 totals 13 residues. Trimming cost V 4 bases and J 5 bases, with 12 bases left between them. CDR1 and CDR2 (germline): SGHNT, YYREEE (reference sequence). In nucleotides, the CDR3 is TGTGCCAGCAGCGGTGCGAACTTGGAGACCCAGTACTTC. Translated, it gives CASSGANLETQYF. The complete variable domain, with remaining parts taken from reference TRBV5-4 and TRBJ2-5, reads ETGVTQSPTHLIKTRGQQVTLRCSSQSGHNTVSWYQQALGQGPQFIFQYYREEENGRGNFPPRFSGLQFPNYSSELNVNALELDDSALYLCASSGANLETQYFGPGTRLLVL.